The next 31 T cell receptor beta chains were all read from a single sample in a study of vaccination and CD4 T cells after COVID-19. Treatment: roughly 10-day PBMC culture with coronavirus spike peptide pools or control peptides (ViraFEST assay). These TCRs' antigens remain unknown. An Oncomine TCR Beta short-read assay was used to sequence the DNA from cultured CD4+ T cells. TCRdb reanalysed the PCR reads using MiXCR and keeps one entry per CDR3 protein. The sample contains about 14,000 distinct CDR3 sequences, more than 40% of which appear only once. Material: cultured CD4+ T cells from blood. The receptors derive from a human donor with COVID-19.

This clonotype was counted a few times. The rearrangement links TRBV20-1 to TRBJ2-7, with 8 bases identical to TRBD1. This CDR3 region has 18 residues. Germline V CDR1 and CDR2: DFQATT, SNEGSKA (reference sequence). V lost 2 bases and J lost 0; bases outside the gene matches: 15. The CDR3 bases are TGCAGTGCTAGAAAAGATGGACAGGGTTTTCTGTTCTCCTACGAGCAGTACTTC. Protein sequence: CSARKDGQGFLFSYEQYF.

The V and J genes are TRBV7-9 and TRBJ2-7; weak D call: TRBD1 (5 bases). The V gene lost 0 bases and the J gene lost 7 bases, with 19 bases spanning the gap. Germline values: CDR1 SEHNR, CDR2 FQNEAQ (reference sequence). This CDR3 comprises 16 residues. CDR3 DNA sequence: TGTGCCAGCAGCTTAGCACAGGCAATCGAAACGGAGGAGCAGTACTTC. Protein sequence: CASSLAQAIETEEQYF.

There are a few counts of this clonotype. The rearrangement uses TRBV28 and TRBJ1-2, with TRBD1 as a possible D gene (5 bases). With 2 bases removed from V and 8 bases from J, the gap between germline ends came to 9 bases. The CDR3 has 12 amino acids. Germline-derived CDR1 and CDR2 are MDHEN and SYDVKM. The CDR3 DNA reads TGTGCCAGCAGTTTAGGGCGGGGGGGCTACACCTTC. It codes for CASSLGRGGYTF.

J is TRBJ1-1 and V is TRBV6-5; D is undetermined. This CDR3 is 14 amino acids long. The V gene lost 0 bases and the J gene lost 2 bases, with 7 bases spanning the gap. Germline lookup yields CDR1 MNHEY and CDR2 SVGAGI. The CDR3 nucleotides read TGTGCCAGCAGTTACTCGAGCAGTAACACTGAAGCTTTCTTT. Encoded protein: CASSYSSSNTEAFF.

The rearrangement uses TRBV20-1 and TRBJ1-2, with D unresolved. The CDR3 runs to 13 residues. Looked up from germline, CDR1 is DFQATT and CDR2 is SNEGSKA (reference sequence). V was trimmed by 1 base and J by 4 bases, leaving 10 bases between them. CDR3 residues: CSARVPPSYGYTF. CDR3 nucleotides: TGCAGTGCTAGAGTCCCCCCAAGCTATGGCTACACCTTC.

The J gene is TRBJ2-5, the V gene TRBV20-1; the D is unclear. Trimming shortened V by 5 bases and J by 1 base, and 11 bases separated the two germline ends. The CDR3 runs to 13 residues. Germline lookup yields CDR1 DFQATT and CDR2 SNEGSKA (reference sequence). The CDR3 protein is CSAHRNLQETQYF. The CDR3 DNA is TGCAGTGCTCACCGGAACCTCCAAGAGACCCAGTACTTC.

This chain uses TRBV11-3 with TRBJ2-7; D perhaps matches TRBD1 (5 bases). V was shortened by 5 bases and J by 1 base, with 15 bases between the two germline ends. Germline V gene sequence: CDR1 SGHNT, CDR2 YENEEA. The CDR3 sequence is 15 residues long. CDR3 nucleotides: TGTGCCAGCAGCAAACCTACAGGTGTATCCTACGAGCAGTACTTC. Encoded protein: CASSKPTGVSYEQYF.

The chain links TRBV11-3 to TRBJ2-2; D might be TRBD1 (5 bases). The length of the CDR3 is 15 residues. The V end was cut by 7 bases, the J end by 2 bases, with 14 bases between. Looked up from germline, CDR1 is SGHNT and CDR2 is YENEEA. In DNA form, the CDR3 reads TGTGCCAGCACCCCCCAGGGTTCCAACACCGGGGAGCTGTTTTTT. It is translated as CASTPQGSNTGELFF.

The chain uses TRBV6-2 or TRBV6-3 and TRBJ2-5; perhaps TRBD2 as D (6 bases). Trimming left V 5 bases short and J 5 bases short, with 24 bases between. This CDR3 is 17 amino acids long. CDR1 and CDR2 from the germline V gene are MNHEY and SVGEGT. CDR3 amino acids: CASSPLPAGKRMETQYF. CDR3 nucleotides: TGTGCCAGCAGTCCTCTCCCGGCGGGGAAACGTATGGAGACCCAGTACTTC.

The rearrangement links TRBV11-3 to TRBJ1-1; D ambiguous. CDR3 length: 13 amino acids. Germline V CDR1 and CDR2: SGHNT, YENEEA. V shed 10 bases and J shed 3 bases, with 15 bases lying between them. DNA of the CDR3: TGTGCCACAACCCCCGACTTTTACACTGAAGCTTTCTTT. This codes for CATTPDFYTEAFF.

The CDR3 DNA is TGTGCCAGCAGCTTGAGTAGCGGGGTGACCGGGGAGCTGTTTTTT. Encoded protein: CASSLSSGVTGELFF. This chain connects TRBV11-3 to TRBJ2-2, with 8 nucleotides matching TRBD2. With 3 bases clipped from V and 5 bases from J, the junction kept 5 bases outside the gene matches. Germline values: CDR1 SGHNT, CDR2 YENEEA. This CDR3 is 15 amino acids long.

This clonotype was detected once. CDR3 in amino acids: CASSRLLGGNTGELFF. CDR3 in DNA: TGTGCCAGCAGTCGATTACTAGGGGGGAACACCGGGGAGCTGTTTTTT. The rearrangement joins TRBV27 to TRBJ2-2; tentative D call: TRBD1 (6 bases). Trimming removed 5 bases from V and 1 base from J, with 14 bases in between. This CDR3 comprises 16 residues. Germline values: CDR1 MNHEY, CDR2 SMNVEV (reference sequence).

This chain uses TRBV7-3 with TRBJ2-5; maybe TRBD2 (6 bases). Germline CDR1 SGHTA, CDR2 FQGTGA. This CDR3 spans 13 amino acids. Trimming shortened V by 5 bases and J by 3 bases, and 10 bases separated the two germline ends. The CDR3 spells CASSPTGEETQYF. As DNA, the CDR3 is TGTGCCAGCAGCCCGACGGGGGAAGAGACCCAGTACTTC.

This clonotype was seen a few times. J is TRBJ2-5 and V is TRBV7-9; TRBD1 agrees at 7 bases. V shed 7 bases, J shed 3 bases, and the junction held 14 bases outside the gene matches. CDR3 length: 16 residues. Germline V gene lookup returns CDR1 SEHNR and CDR2 FQNEAQ (reference sequence). In DNA form, the CDR3 reads TGTGCCAGCACCGTTTTCCCGACAGGGAATGAAGAGACCCAGTACTTC. Protein product: CASTVFPTGNEETQYF.

The rearrangement joins TRBV6-5 to TRBJ1-2; 7 bases match TRBD1. CDR1 is MNHEY and CDR2 is SVGAGI in the germline V gene. Trimming cost V 1 base and J 4 bases; bases outside gene matches: 9. The length of the CDR3 is 16 residues. The DNA for the CDR3 is TGTGCCAGCAGTTACTTACCCTTGGGACAGCTCTATGGCTACACCTTC. Protein product: CASSYLPLGQLYGYTF.

The chain uses TRBV20-1 and TRBJ2-7; maybe TRBD2 (5 bases). The germline CDR1 and CDR2 sequences are DFQATT and SNEGSKA (reference sequence). This CDR3 region has 15 residues. Trimming removed 4 bases at V and 2 bases at J, with 18 bases between. Here the CDR3 DNA reads TGCAGTGCTAACTGGAGGCTGGACGGACCCTACGAGCAGTACTTC. It translates to CSANWRLDGPYEQYF.

The chain uses TRBV6-1 and TRBJ1-3, with a tentative D call TRBD1 (6 bases). Trimming shortened V by 6 bases and J by 0 bases, and 12 bases separated the two germline ends. There are 15 residues in the CDR3. CDR1 is MNHNS, CDR2 SASEGT, per germline. CDR3 bases: TGTGCCAGCAGCGCAGGGGATTACTCTGGAAACACCATATATTTT. Its translation is CASSAGDYSGNTIYF.

This clonotype was seen only once. CDR3 protein: CASTRTSGGYEQYF. In DNA form, the CDR3 reads TGTGCCAGCACGAGGACTAGCGGGGGCTACGAGCAGTACTTC. The chain joins TRBV28 to TRBJ2-7; 13 positions match TRBD2. Germline loops: CDR1 MDHEN, CDR2 SYDVKM. V shed 7 bases, J shed 3 bases, and the junction held 3 bases outside the gene matches. This CDR3 spans 14 amino acids.

There are a few counts of this clonotype. The V gene is TRBV11-2, the J gene TRBJ1-6; 8 bases match TRBD1. Germline loops: CDR1 SGHAT, CDR2 FQNNGV. V lost 5 bases and J lost 10; bases outside the gene matches: 10. This CDR3 region has 15 residues. Here the CDR3 reads CASSQWDRTRSPLHF. CDR3 bases: TGTGCCAGCAGCCAATGGGACAGGACCCGCTCACCCCTCCACTTT.

V is TRBV7-2 and J is TRBJ2-2; 9 bases align to TRBD2. The V and J ends lost 5 bases and 6 bases, in that order; junction bases with no gene match: 7. This CDR3 spans 15 amino acids. CDR1 SGHTA and CDR2 FQGNSA come from the germline V gene. The CDR3 nucleotides are TGTGCCAGCAGCCGGACTAGCGCGAAACCCGGGGAGCTGTTTTTT. This translates into CASSRTSAKPGELFF.

The chain is built from TRBV2 and TRBJ1-1, with D maybe TRBD1 (5 bases). V was clipped by 6 bases and J by 1 base, with 9 bases between them. CDR1 and CDR2 (germline): SNHLY, FYNNEI. CDR3 length equals 13 residues. The CDR3 bases are TGTGCCAGCAGGCTACAGGAGAACACTGAAGCTTTCTTT. Translation gives CASRLQENTEAFF.

J is TRBJ2-3 and V is TRBV12-3 or TRBV12-4, with 16 bases that match TRBD2. V shed 5 bases, J shed 5 bases, and the junction held 1 base outside the gene matches. This CDR3 contains 15 residues. This CDR3 is CASSGTSGGVDTQYF. DNA for the CDR3: TGTGCCAGCAGTGGGACTAGCGGGGGGGTAGATACGCAGTATTTT.

The V call is TRBV27, the J call TRBJ1-6; D possibly corresponds to TRBD1 (5 bases). Trimming took off 6 bases at V and 0 bases at J, with 12 bases between the two ends. The CDR3 is 16 residues long. CDR1 MNHEY and CDR2 SMNVEV come from the germline V gene (reference sequence). This CDR3 reads CASRTTADSYNSPLHF. The CDR3 region has the DNA TGTGCCAGCAGAACGACAGCGGACTCCTATAATTCACCCCTCCACTTT.

Relative to its sample, this clonotype is medium-sized. J is TRBJ1-1 and V is TRBV19; TRBD1 might be the D (5 bases). CDR1 is LNHDA, CDR2 SQIVND, per germline (reference sequence). There are 16 residues in the CDR3. Trimming removed 7 bases from V and 0 bases from J, with 18 bases in between. The CDR3 sequence: CASIRTGGVMNTEAFF. In DNA form, the CDR3 reads TGTGCCAGTATACGCACGGGGGGAGTAATGAACACTGAAGCTTTCTTT.

The gene calls are TRBV7-9 and TRBJ1-1, with 9 nucleotides matching TRBD1. There are 16 residues in the CDR3. Trimming removed 3 bases from V and 1 base from J; junction bases left unmatched: 6. CDR1 is SEHNR and CDR2 is FQNEAQ in the germline V gene (reference sequence). This CDR3 reads CASSLAGQGKNTEAFF. In nucleotides, the CDR3 is TGTGCCAGCAGCTTGGCGGGACAGGGTAAGAACACTGAAGCTTTCTTT.

This clonotype was counted between two and nine times. The chain couples TRBV6-1 to TRBJ1-2, with 9 bases lining up with TRBD1. Germline lookup yields CDR1 MNHNS and CDR2 SASEGT. The CDR3 loop spans 15 amino acids. Trimming removed 6 bases from V and 7 bases from J; junction bases left unmatched: 12. The DNA for the CDR3 is TGTGCCAGCAGGGAGGAGGGACAGGGAATTCGTGGCTACACCTTC. Protein product: CASREEGQGIRGYTF.

This clonotype has just a few counts. V is TRBV30 and J is TRBJ2-1; maybe TRBD2 (6 bases). The germline gives CDR1 GTSNPN, CDR2 SVGIG (reference sequence). The CDR3 contains 12 residues. Trimming stripped 0 bases from V and 9 bases from J, with 9 bases between. The CDR3 protein is CAWSVSGVEQFF. CDR3 nucleotides: TGTGCCTGGAGTGTATCGGGGGTTGAGCAGTTCTTC.

The gene calls are TRBV28 and TRBJ2-7, with 7 bases that match TRBD1. The V gene's germline CDR1 is MDHEN and CDR2 SYDVKM. This CDR3 has 15 residues. The V segment lost 4 bases and the J segment 4 bases; nucleotides outside the gene matches: 10. CDR3 coding DNA: TGTGCCAGCAGTTGGAGAAGAGGGACAGTATACGAGCAGTACTTC. Translated: CASSWRRGTVYEQYF.

The V call is TRBV20-1, the J call TRBJ2-2; tentatively, D is TRBD2 (5 bases). Germline assignment: CDR1 DFQATT and CDR2 SNEGSKA (reference sequence). CDR3 length equals 17 residues. The V gene lost 6 bases and the J gene lost 7 bases, with 27 bases spanning the gap. CDR3 sequence reads: CSARRIEGGVSFGELFF. In nucleotides, the CDR3 is TGCAGTGCCAGGAGAATTGAAGGAGGCGTTAGTTTCGGGGAGCTGTTTTTT.

This clonotype was picked up a small number of times. V is TRBV20-1 and J is TRBJ2-7; TRBD2 aligns across 15 bases. CDR3 length equals 16 residues. The V and J ends lost 3 bases and 2 bases, in that order; junction bases with no gene match: 5. Germline loops: CDR1 DFQATT, CDR2 SNEGSKA (reference sequence). The CDR3 loop reads CSARGLAGGPPYEQYF. The CDR3 DNA is TGCAGTGCTAGGGGACTAGCGGGGGGTCCTCCCTACGAGCAGTACTTC.

There are a few counts of this clonotype. J is TRBJ1-5 and V is TRBV11-1; D not resolved. This CDR3 spans 15 amino acids. CDR1 and CDR2 (germline): SGHAT, FQDESV (reference sequence). Trimming removed 3 bases from V and 0 bases from J, with 9 bases in between. The CDR3: CASSFPNNSNQPQHF. The DNA of the CDR3 is TGTGCCAGCAGCTTCCCCAATAATAGCAATCAGCCCCAGCATTTT.